This T cell receptor beta chain emerged from a study of graft-versus-host responses after intestinal transplantation. Whole-study context: Recipients across the board were started on anti-thymocyte globulin induction, then kept on tacrolimus and steroids for about 3 years.

Clones were sequenced by immunoSEQ multiplex PCR, and TCRdb holds only the in-frame ones, with some missing. The sample lists some 46,000 clones, roughly 95% occurring once. This clone was found once. Its antigen is not known. Study outcomes and limitations: Recipient marrow contained GvH clones, some of which appeared first in ileum or blood. High graft-versus-host to host-versus-graft clonal ratios were found in allografts of patients who had graft-donor T cell macrochimerism. Among circulating GvH clones, peak levels were associated with early post-transplant declines in HvG clones.

Germline V CDR1 and CDR2: SGHKS, YYEKEE (reference sequence). The V segment lost 0 bases and the J segment 5 bases; nucleotides outside the gene matches: 7. CDR3 length equals 16 residues. The material was PBMCs, obtained about 320 days after intestinal transplant. The receptor's source is a human patient who received an intestinal transplant, so some T cells may come from the graft donor. The chain joins TRBV5-5 to TRBJ2-5; 10 bases fit TRBD1. The CDR3 DNA reads TGTGCCAGCAGCTTGGTACCCGGGACAGGGGTCGAGACCCAGTACTTC. Protein product: CASSLVPGTGVETQYF.